These 32 T cell receptor beta chains came from one sample sequenced in a study of cytotoxic CD8 clonotypes in ibrutinib-treated CLL. Using immunoSEQ multiplex PCR, the repertoire was profiled, and TCRdb retains in-frame clones only, with some absent. The sample has tens of thousands of clones, roughly 69% seen once. The sequencing here drew on PBMCs, taken at disease progression, from a patient treated with ibrutinib. Receptors originate from a human donor with chronic lymphocytic leukemia.

The V gene is TRBV6-1, the J gene TRBJ1-4; 8 bases match TRBD1. The V gene end was trimmed by 8 bases and the J gene end by 8 bases; junction bases not matched to a gene: 7. The CDR3 runs to 13 residues. Germline CDR1 reads MNHNS; CDR2 reads SASEGT. The CDR3 protein is CASLRTGSEKLFF. In DNA, the CDR3 is TGTGCCAGCTTGAGGACAGGGAGCGAAAAACTGTTTTTT.

The chain recombines TRBV6-1 with TRBJ1-1; no firm D call. This CDR3 contains 10 residues. CDR1 and CDR2 from the germline V gene are MNHNS and SASEGT. CDR3 coding DNA: TGTGCGAACGGGAACACTGAAGCTTTCTTT. As protein: CANGNTEAFF.

The gene calls are TRBV7-9 and TRBJ1-6; TRBD1 agrees at 9 bases. Trimming at V came to 5 bases and at J to 4 bases, leaving 3 bases not matched to a gene. This CDR3 contains 15 residues. CDR1 SEHNR and CDR2 FQNEAQ come from the germline V gene (reference sequence). The CDR3 region has the DNA TGTGCCAGCAGCCTGGACAGGGGATATAATTCACCCCTCCACTTT. Encoded protein: CASSLDRGYNSPLHF.

V and J are TRBV7-8 and TRBJ2-7; tentatively, D is TRBD2 (5 bases). From germline, CDR1 is SGHVS and CDR2 FQNEAQ. V dropped 1 base and J dropped 4 bases, with 8 bases sitting between them. CDR3 length equals 13 residues. The CDR3 coding sequence is TGTGCCAGCAGCTTAGGACGGGGATACGAGCAGTACTTC. Translating it yields CASSLGRGYEQYF.

The sample holds a few counts of this clone. The chain employs TRBV7-9 and TRBJ2-5; D uncertain. Germline values: CDR1 SEHNR, CDR2 FQNEAQ (reference sequence). The length of the CDR3 is 13 residues. The V end was cut by 6 bases, the J end by 4 bases, with 12 bases between. This CDR3 is CASSPLSGETQYF. CDR3 DNA: TGTGCCAGCAGTCCTCTATCGGGAGAGACCCAGTACTTC.

The J gene is TRBJ2-1, the V gene TRBV7-3; 8 positions agree with TRBD2. The germline gives CDR1 SGHTA, CDR2 FQGTGA. The CDR3 extends over 15 amino acids. Losses at the gene ends were 5 bases for V and 3 bases for J; bases not matched to a gene: 6. In DNA, the CDR3 is TGTGCCAGCAGCGCAGCCGGGACTAGCTACAATGAGCAGTTCTTC. Its translation: CASSAAGTSYNEQFF. Looking up the rest from reference TRBV7-3 and TRBJ2-1 gives the full variable domain: GAGVSQTPSNKVTEKGKYVELRCDPISGHTALYWYRQSLGQGPEFLIYFQGTGAADDSGLPNDRFFAVRPEGSVSTLKIQRTERGDSAVYLCASSAAGTSYNEQFFGPGTRLTVL.

This clone was counted once. The chain has TRBV27 and TRBJ2-6; the D gene could be TRBD1 or TRBD2 (5 bases each). The V end was cut by 7 bases, the J end by 4 bases, with 17 bases between. CDR3 length: 16 residues. Germline CDR1 MNHEY, CDR2 SMNVEV (reference sequence). Here the CDR3 DNA reads TGTGCCAGCACCCAGCGAGGGACGTCCGGGGCCAACGTCCTGACTTTC. It encodes CASTQRGTSGANVLTF.

This clone has just a few counts. This chain joins TRBV4-2 and TRBJ2-7; TRBD2 matches at 10 bases. The CDR3 totals 16 residues. After removal of 3 bases from V and 2 bases from J, the junction contained 7 bases not matched to a gene. Germline V gene data show CDR1 as LGHNA and CDR2 as YNFKEQ. In nucleotides, the CDR3 is TGTGCCAGCAGCCAGACAGTAGCGGGGGGCGCCTACGAGCAGTACTTC. This codes for CASSQTVAGGAYEQYF.

The chain links TRBV29-1 to TRBJ2-7, with TRBD1 identical over 7 bases. J was trimmed by 4 bases and V by 0 bases; bases with no gene match: 12. This CDR3 has 16 residues. Per germline, CDR1 SQVTM and CDR2 ANQGSEA. CDR3 in DNA: TGCAGCGTTGAAGAAGGACGAACAGGGGCCCAATACGAGCAGTACTTC. Translation gives CSVEEGRTGAQYEQYF.

The chain recombines TRBV15 with TRBJ2-3, with 10 positions matching TRBD1. Per the germline V gene, CDR1 is LNHNV and CDR2 is YYDKDF (reference sequence). V lost 8 bases to trimming and J lost 12 bases; unmatched junction nucleotides: 14. CDR3 size: 14 residues. CDR3 bases: TGTGCCACCGGGACAGGGGTATCCCCCGGGGCACAGTATTTT. Its protein product is CATGTGVSPGAQYF.

The V call is TRBV5-1, the J call TRBJ2-7; a possible D gene is TRBD2 (5 bases). The CDR3 totals 13 residues. Germline loops: CDR1 SGHRS, CDR2 YFSETQ. Trimming stripped 6 bases from V and 0 bases from J, with 10 bases between. CDR3 residues: CASKPGVSYEQYF. The CDR3 nucleotides read TGCGCCAGCAAACCCGGGGTCTCCTACGAGCAGTACTTC.

The chain is built from TRBV28 and TRBJ2-2; tentatively, D is TRBD1 or TRBD2 (6 bases each). Germline CDR1 reads MDHEN; CDR2 reads SYDVKM. This CDR3 is 16 amino acids long. V lost 6 bases, J lost 4 bases, and 18 bases lay in between. CDR3: CASSRRRGAGTGELFF. CDR3 nucleotides: TGTGCCAGCAGCCGACGTAGGGGGGCGGGCACCGGGGAGCTGTTTTTT.

This chain links TRBV4-3 with TRBJ2-5; D assignment may be TRBD1 or TRBD2 (5 bases each). The germline gives CDR1 LGHNA, CDR2 YSLEER. The CDR3 covers 15 residues. Trimming shortened V by 0 bases and J by 4 bases, and 12 bases separated the two germline ends. Here the CDR3 DNA reads TGCGCCAGCAGCCAAGAATCCGCAGGGAGAGAGACCCAGTACTTC. This translates into CASSQESAGRETQYF.

CDR3 nucleotides: TGTGCCACCGCGGGGGGGCCAAACACCGGGGAGCTGTTTTTT. It is translated as CATAGGPNTGELFF. The rearrangement joins TRBV7-2 to TRBJ2-2; 9 bases map to TRBD2. With V trimmed by 10 bases and J by 2 bases, 5 bases remained unmatched. Germline-derived CDR1 and CDR2 are SGHTA and FQGNSA. CDR3 size: 14 residues.

The J gene is TRBJ1-6, the V gene TRBV10-3, with D perhaps matching TRBD1 (6 bases). CDR3 length: 15 residues. V was trimmed by 8 bases and J by 5 bases, leaving 16 bases between them. Germline CDR1 ENHRY, CDR2 SYGVKD. The CDR3 DNA sequence: TGTGCCATCCGAGAGGGGGGGATCGATAATTCACCCCTCCACTTT. It yields the protein CAIREGGIDNSPLHF.

The rearrangement links TRBV6-1 to TRBJ2-2; D not resolved. This CDR3 comprises 11 residues. The V end was cut by 6 bases, the J end by 5 bases, with 4 bases between. From germline, CDR1 is MNHNS and CDR2 SASEGT. The CDR3 here is CASRGTGELFF. The CDR3 bases are TGTGCCAGCAGAGGAACCGGGGAGCTGTTTTTT.

The CDR3 is CAWVPAAAGELFF. The CDR3 DNA follows: TGTGCCTGGGTGCCCGCAGCTGCCGGGGAGCTGTTTTTT. V usage is TRBV30 and J usage is TRBJ2-2, with no clear D. Germline lookup yields CDR1 GTSNPN and CDR2 SVGIG (reference sequence). The CDR3 spans 13 residues. Between the trimmed V and J ends, which lost 5 bases and 6 bases, there was a span of 13 bases.

The sample holds one count of this clone. This chain links TRBV5-6 with TRBJ2-5; D may be TRBD2 (6 bases). The germline V gene has CDR1 SGHDT and CDR2 YYEEEE. The CDR3 sequence is 13 residues long. The V end was cut by 7 bases, the J end by 5 bases, with 15 bases between. The DNA for the CDR3 is TGTGCCAGCGGCTACGGCGGAGGGGAGACCCAGTACTTC. It yields the protein CASGYGGGETQYF.

The chain combines TRBV18 with TRBJ1-1; TRBD1 matches 7 bases. The V segment lost 4 bases and the J segment 3 bases; nucleotides outside the gene matches: 5. The CDR3 totals 14 residues. From germline, CDR1 is KGHSH and CDR2 LQKENI. The CDR3 region is CASSRQGVDTEAFF. The CDR3 region has the DNA TGTGCCAGCTCACGGCAGGGGGTAGACACTGAAGCTTTCTTT.

The J gene is TRBJ1-1, the V gene TRBV2; D is possibly TRBD1 (6 bases). Trimming removed 3 bases from V and 6 bases from J, with 8 bases in between. CDR3 size: 12 residues. In germline, CDR1 is SNHLY, CDR2 FYNNEI. The CDR3 region has the DNA TGTGCCAGCAGTGACAGGGGCGCTGAAGCTTTCTTT. It codes for CASSDRGAEAFF.

The table lists this clone with a count of one. CDR3 region: CASSLDSYGYTF. The CDR3 bases are TGTGCCAGCAGTTTGGACAGCTATGGCTACACCTTC. The genes are TRBV6-6 and TRBJ1-2; a possible D gene is TRBD1 (6 bases). Germline loops: CDR1 MNHNY, CDR2 SVGAGI (reference sequence). Trimming pared 4 bases from V and 4 bases from J, leaving 7 bases between. The CDR3 covers 12 residues.

In DNA form, the CDR3 reads TGTGCCAGCAGTTTTACTAGCGGGGGGCACAATGAGCAGTTCTTC. Translated: CASSFTSGGHNEQFF. This chain uses TRBV6-4 with TRBJ2-1, with TRBD2 matching 12 bases. J was trimmed by 5 bases and V by 5 bases; bases with no gene match: 4. The length of the CDR3 is 15 residues. Germline V gene lookup returns CDR1 MRHNA and CDR2 SNTAGT.

The chain carries TRBV7-8 and TRBJ2-5; 8 positions match TRBD1. Losses at the gene ends were 1 base for V and 2 bases for J; bases not matched to a gene: 9. The CDR3 is made up of 17 amino acids. Germline assignment: CDR1 SGHVS and CDR2 FQNEAQ. CDR3: CASSLGFGRGQQETQYF. CDR3 nucleotides: TGTGCCAGCAGCTTAGGCTTTGGCAGGGGGCAGCAAGAGACCCAGTACTTC.

This clone was observed a single time. This chain connects TRBV29-1 to TRBJ2-2; no definite D call. V dropped 3 bases and J dropped 2 bases, with 10 bases sitting between them. The germline gives CDR1 SQVTM, CDR2 ANQGSEA. This CDR3 comprises 14 residues. CDR3 DNA: TGCAGCGTTGAGCGTACCGGAAACACCGGGGAGCTGTTTTTT. Translated, it gives CSVERTGNTGELFF.

CDR3 DNA sequence: TGCGCCAGCAGCCTTCGTCCCAGCTCCTACGAGCAGTACTTC. Translated, it gives CASSLRPSSYEQYF. The V call is TRBV5-1, the J call TRBJ2-7, with unresolved D. CDR3 length: 14 amino acids. Trimming took off 4 bases at V and 0 bases at J, with 11 bases between the two ends. The germline V gene has CDR1 SGHRS and CDR2 YFSETQ.

The chain has TRBV5-1 and TRBJ1-4, with a possible D match to TRBD1 (5 bases). The CDR3 extends over 15 amino acids. V dropped 3 bases and J dropped 4 bases, with 13 bases sitting between them. Germline values: CDR1 SGHRS, CDR2 YFSETQ. The CDR3 reads CASSWEGLFNEKLFF. For the CDR3, the DNA is TGCGCCAGCAGCTGGGAGGGACTTTTTAATGAAAAACTGTTTTTT.

The chain couples TRBV5-4 to TRBJ1-2, with 12 bases fitting TRBD1. J lost 6 bases, V lost 2 bases, and 8 bases had no gene match. This CDR3 region has 16 residues. Germline V gene data show CDR1 as SGHNT and CDR2 as YYREEE (reference sequence). CDR3 sequence: CASSFLPGQGADGYTF. In DNA form, the CDR3 reads TGTGCCAGCAGCTTTCTACCGGGACAGGGGGCGGATGGCTACACCTTC.

The chain joins TRBV19 to TRBJ1-5, with 9 bases identical to TRBD1. Germline CDR1 and CDR2: LNHDA and SQIVND (reference sequence). Trimming took 5 bases from V and 4 from J; bases not matched to a gene: 15. The CDR3 is 18 residues long. CDR3: CASSLPDSAQGANQPQHF. CDR3 nucleotide sequence: TGTGCCAGTAGTTTACCTGACTCGGCACAGGGGGCAAATCAGCCCCAGCATTTT.

V is TRBV5-1 and J is TRBJ2-2; a possible D gene is TRBD2 (6 bases). The germline CDR1 and CDR2 sequences are SGHRS and YFSETQ. The germline V and J ends were trimmed by 4 bases and 0 bases, with 13 bases remaining between them. CDR3 length equals 16 residues. DNA of the CDR3: TGCGCCAGCAGCCCGGCCGGGGGAACGAACACCGGGGAGCTGTTTTTT. It specifies CASSPAGGTNTGELFF.

The chain carries TRBV19 and TRBJ1-2; a possible D gene is TRBD1 (5 bases). The CDR3 totals 13 residues. In germline, CDR1 is LNHDA, CDR2 SQIVND (reference sequence). V gave up 1 base and J gave up 6 bases, with 9 bases separating them. CDR3 protein: CASSIGREDGYTF. The CDR3 DNA sequence: TGTGCCAGTAGTATAGGCAGGGAGGATGGCTACACCTTC.

This rearrangement joins TRBV28 to TRBJ2-6; possibly TRBD1 for D (6 bases). V lost 3 bases to trimming and J lost 0 bases, with 12 bases between them. The CDR3 is made up of 17 amino acids. Germline V lookup: CDR1 MDHEN, CDR2 SYDVKM. DNA of the CDR3: TGTGCCAGCAGTTTTGGGACATACAACTCTGGGGCCAACGTCCTGACTTTC. This translates into CASSFGTYNSGANVLTF.

This sequence joins TRBV11-1 and TRBJ1-1; TRBD1 matches at 10 bases. J was trimmed by 7 bases and V by 5 bases; bases with no gene match: 7. The V gene's germline CDR1 is SGHAT and CDR2 FQDESV (reference sequence). There are 14 residues in the CDR3. For the CDR3, the DNA is TGTGCCAGCAGCCCTCCCGGGACAGGGGTTGAAGCTTTCTTT. It translates to CASSPPGTGVEAFF. The full variable domain, in which reference TRBV11-1 and TRBJ1-1 provide the parts outside the CDR3, is EAEVAQSPRYKITEKSQAVAFWCDPISGHATLYWYRQILGQGPELLVQFQDESVVDDSQLPKDRFSAERLKGVDSTLKIQPAELGDSAMYLCASSPPGTGVEAFFGQGTRLTVV.